This TCR beta chain was sequenced in a study of blood T cell repertoires in COVID-19. About the research overall: Acute and convalescent COVID-19 specimens originated in the United States, Italy and Spain. The analysed material was cDNA or gDNA that came from T cells, B-cell-depleted T cells, or PBMCs.

Repertoires were generated with immunoSEQ multiplex PCR, while TCRdb's copy carries only in-frame clones and drops some. Of about 140,000 clones in the sample, around 90% were seen once. The CDR3 is 13 amino acids. V lost 3 bases, J lost 6 bases, and 12 bases lay in between. Germline V lookup: CDR1 LNHDA, CDR2 SQIVND (reference sequence). V usage is TRBV19 and J usage is TRBJ2-7; D perhaps matches TRBD2 (5 bases). Material for sequencing was peripheral blood. The clonotype comes from a human donor with COVID-19, enrolled during active disease. The donor label of this sample is uncertain. The DNA for the CDR3 is TGTGCCAGTAGTATGATAACCGGGATCGAGCAGTACTTC. This encodes CASSMITGIEQYF.